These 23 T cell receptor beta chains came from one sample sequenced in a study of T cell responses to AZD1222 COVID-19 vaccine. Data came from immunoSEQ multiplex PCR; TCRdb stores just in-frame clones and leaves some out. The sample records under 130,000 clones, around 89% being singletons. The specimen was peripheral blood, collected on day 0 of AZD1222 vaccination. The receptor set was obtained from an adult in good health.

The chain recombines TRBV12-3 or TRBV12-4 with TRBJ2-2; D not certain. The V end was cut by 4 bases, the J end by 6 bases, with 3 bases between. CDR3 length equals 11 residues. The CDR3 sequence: CASSSAGELFF. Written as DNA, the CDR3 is TGTGCCAGCAGTTCGGCCGGGGAGCTGTTTTTT.

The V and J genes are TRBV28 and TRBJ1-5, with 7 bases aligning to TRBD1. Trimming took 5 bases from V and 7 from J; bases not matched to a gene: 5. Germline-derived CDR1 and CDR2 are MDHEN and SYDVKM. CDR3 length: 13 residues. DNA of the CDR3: TGTGCCAGCAGTCGGGACAGAAAGCAGCCCCAGCATTTT. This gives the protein CASSRDRKQPQHF. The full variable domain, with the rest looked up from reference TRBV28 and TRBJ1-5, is DVKVTQSSRYLVKRTGEKVFLECVQDMDHENMFWYRQDPGLGLRLIYFSYDVKMKEKGDIPEGYSVSREKKERFSLILESASTNQTSMYLCASSRDRKQPQHFGDGTRLSIL.

The CDR3 DNA follows: TGTGCCAGCGGGGCGGCAGGCACCCCGAGGGGCTACACCTTC. Amino acids: CASGAAGTPRGYTF. The chain joins TRBV3-1 (or the pseudogene TRBV3-2) to TRBJ1-2; maybe TRBD1 (5 bases). Germline loops: CDR1 LGHDT, CDR2 YNNKEL (reference sequence). This CDR3 is built from 14 residues. V was clipped by 8 bases and J by 8 bases, with 21 bases between them.

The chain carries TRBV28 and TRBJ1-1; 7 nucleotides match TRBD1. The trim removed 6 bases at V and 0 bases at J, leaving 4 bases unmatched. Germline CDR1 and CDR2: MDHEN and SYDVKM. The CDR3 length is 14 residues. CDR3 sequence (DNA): TGTGCCAGCAGCAGGGGGGGTATGAACACTGAAGCTTTCTTT. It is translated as CASSRGGMNTEAFF.

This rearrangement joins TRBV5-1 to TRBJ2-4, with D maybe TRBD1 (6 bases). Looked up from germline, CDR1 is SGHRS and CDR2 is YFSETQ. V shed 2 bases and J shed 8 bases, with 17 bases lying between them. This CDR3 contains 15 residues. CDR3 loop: CASSFGDGTFDIQYF. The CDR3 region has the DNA TGCGCCAGCAGCTTCGGGGACGGGACATTCGACATTCAGTACTTC.

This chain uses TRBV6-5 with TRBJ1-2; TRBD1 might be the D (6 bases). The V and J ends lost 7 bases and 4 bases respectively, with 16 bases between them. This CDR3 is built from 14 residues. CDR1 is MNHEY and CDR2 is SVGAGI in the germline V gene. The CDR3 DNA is TGTGCCAGCAACCCACTGGGGGGGCTCTATGGCTACACCTTC. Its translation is CASNPLGGLYGYTF.

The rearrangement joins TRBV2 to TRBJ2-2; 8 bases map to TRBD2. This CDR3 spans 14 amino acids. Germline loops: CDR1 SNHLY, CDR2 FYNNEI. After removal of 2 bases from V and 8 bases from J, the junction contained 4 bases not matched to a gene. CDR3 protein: CASSERLAPGELFF. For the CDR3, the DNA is TGTGCCAGCAGTGAAAGACTAGCGCCGGGGGAGCTGTTTTTT.

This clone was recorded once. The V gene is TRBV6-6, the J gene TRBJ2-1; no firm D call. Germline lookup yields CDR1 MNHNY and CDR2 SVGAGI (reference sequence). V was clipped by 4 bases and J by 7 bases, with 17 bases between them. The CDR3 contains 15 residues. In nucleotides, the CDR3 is TGTGCCAGCAGTTGGGTCAACTTGGAAGCGAATGAGCAGTTCTTC. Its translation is CASSWVNLEANEQFF.

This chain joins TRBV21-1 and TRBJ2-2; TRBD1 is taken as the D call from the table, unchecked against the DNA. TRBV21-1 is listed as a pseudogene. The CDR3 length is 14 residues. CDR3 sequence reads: CASSSRQGPGELFF. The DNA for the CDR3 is TGTGCCAGCAGCTCCCGACAGGGGCCCGGGGAGCTGTTTTTT.

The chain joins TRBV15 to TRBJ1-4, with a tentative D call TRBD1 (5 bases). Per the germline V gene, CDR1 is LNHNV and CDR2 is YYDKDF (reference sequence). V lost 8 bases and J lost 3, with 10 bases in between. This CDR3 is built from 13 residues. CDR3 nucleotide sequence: TGTGCCACCGGGGCTCGGGCTAATGAAAAACTGTTTTTT. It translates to CATGARANEKLFF.

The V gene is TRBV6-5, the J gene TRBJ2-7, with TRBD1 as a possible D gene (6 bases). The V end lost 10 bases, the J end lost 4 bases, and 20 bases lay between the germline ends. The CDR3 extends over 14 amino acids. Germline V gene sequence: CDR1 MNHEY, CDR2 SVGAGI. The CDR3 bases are TGTGCCACCCAGCCAGGGGCAGTTGGTTACGAGCAGTACTTC. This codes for CATQPGAVGYEQYF.

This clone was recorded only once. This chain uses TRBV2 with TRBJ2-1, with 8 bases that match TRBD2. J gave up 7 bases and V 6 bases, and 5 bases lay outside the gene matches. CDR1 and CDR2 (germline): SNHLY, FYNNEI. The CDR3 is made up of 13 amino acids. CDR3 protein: CASSQREINEQFF. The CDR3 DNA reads TGTGCCAGCAGCCAGCGGGAGATTAATGAGCAGTTCTTC.

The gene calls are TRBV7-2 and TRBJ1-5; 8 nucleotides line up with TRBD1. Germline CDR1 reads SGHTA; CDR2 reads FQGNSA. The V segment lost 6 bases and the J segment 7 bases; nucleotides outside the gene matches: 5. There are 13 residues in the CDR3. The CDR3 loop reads CASSYDRGQPQHF. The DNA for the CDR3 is TGTGCCAGCAGTTACGACAGGGGCCAGCCCCAGCATTTT.

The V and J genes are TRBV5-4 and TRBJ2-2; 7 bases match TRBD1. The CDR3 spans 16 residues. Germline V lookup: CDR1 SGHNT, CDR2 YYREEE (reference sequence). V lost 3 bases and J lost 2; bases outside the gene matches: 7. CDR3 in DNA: TGTGCCAGCAGCTGGGTCAGGGGGAAAAACACCGGGGAGCTGTTTTTT. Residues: CASSWVRGKNTGELFF. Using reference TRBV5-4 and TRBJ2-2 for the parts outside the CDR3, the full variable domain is ETGVTQSPTHLIKTRGQQVTLRCSSQSGHNTVSWYQQALGQGPQFIFQYYREEENGRGNFPPRFSGLQFPNYSSELNVNALELDDSALYLCASSWVRGKNTGELFFGEGSRLTVL.

In DNA form, the CDR3 reads TGTGCCAGCAGCTTGAACAGGGTAGGCTACGAGCAGTACTTC. Protein sequence: CASSLNRVGYEQYF. The chain links TRBV11-2 to TRBJ2-7, with a weak D call TRBD1 (6 bases). The ends were cut back, 3 bases at V and 3 bases at J, with 12 bases in the middle. This CDR3 contains 14 residues. The germline gives CDR1 SGHAT, CDR2 FQNNGV.

In nucleotides, the CDR3 is TGTGCCAGCAGTTACTCGGTTCCCCTAAACTATGGCTACACCTTC. This translates into CASSYSVPLNYGYTF. This rearrangement joins TRBV6-5 to TRBJ1-2, with D uncertain. V was pared by 0 bases and J by 2 bases, with 10 bases between. The CDR3 is 15 residues long. The germline V gene encodes CDR1 MNHEY and CDR2 SVGAGI.

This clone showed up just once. The CDR3 sequence: CASSPVSGSGIGGADTQYF. The DNA for the CDR3 is TGTGCCAGCAGTCCAGTTAGTGGGAGCGGTATTGGGGGGGCAGATACGCAGTATTTT. The chain combines TRBV28 with TRBJ2-3, with 7 bases matching TRBD2. The CDR3 covers 19 residues. The germline gives CDR1 MDHEN, CDR2 SYDVKM. V lost 5 bases and J lost 4; bases outside the gene matches: 21. Full variable domain (remainder filled in from reference TRBV28 and TRBJ2-3): DVKVTQSSRYLVKRTGEKVFLECVQDMDHENMFWYRQDPGLGLRLIYFSYDVKMKEKGDIPEGYSVSREKKERFSLILESASTNQTSMYLCASSPVSGSGIGGADTQYFGPGTRLTVL.

CDR3 sequence reads: CARSLGLDPYNEQFF. CDR3 coding DNA: TGTGCCAGAAGCCTGGGACTAGATCCTTACAATGAGCAGTTCTTC. The chain couples TRBV5-3 to TRBJ2-1; 8 bases are shared with TRBD2. TRBV5-3 qualifies as an ORF whose function is uncertain. The CDR3 is 15 amino acids. Germline trimming cut 4 bases from V and 4 bases from J; bases unmatched to any gene: 7.

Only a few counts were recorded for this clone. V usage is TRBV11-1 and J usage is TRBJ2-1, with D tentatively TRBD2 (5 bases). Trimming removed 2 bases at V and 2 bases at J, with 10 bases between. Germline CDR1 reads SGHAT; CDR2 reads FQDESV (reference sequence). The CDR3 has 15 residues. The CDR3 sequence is CASSLLTGTYNEQFF. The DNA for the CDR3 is TGTGCCAGCAGCTTATTAACGGGAACCTACAATGAGCAGTTCTTC.

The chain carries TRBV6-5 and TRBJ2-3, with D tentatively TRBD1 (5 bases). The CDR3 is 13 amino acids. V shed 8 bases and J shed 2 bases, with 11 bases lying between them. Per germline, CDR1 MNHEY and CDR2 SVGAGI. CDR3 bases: TGTGCCAGCCACAGGACCCTCACAGATACGCAGTATTTT. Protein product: CASHRTLTDTQYF.

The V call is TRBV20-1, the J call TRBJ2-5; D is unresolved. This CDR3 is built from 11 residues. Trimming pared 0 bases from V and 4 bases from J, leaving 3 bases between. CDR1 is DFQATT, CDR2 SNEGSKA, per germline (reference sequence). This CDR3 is CSARDRETQYF. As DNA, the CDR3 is TGCAGTGCTAGAGATCGAGAGACCCAGTACTTC.

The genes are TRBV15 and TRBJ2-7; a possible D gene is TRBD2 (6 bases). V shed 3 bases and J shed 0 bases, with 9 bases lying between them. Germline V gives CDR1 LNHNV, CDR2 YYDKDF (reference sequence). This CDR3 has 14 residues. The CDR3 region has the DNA TGTGCCACCAGCAGGGACTACCTCTCCTACGAGCAGTACTTC. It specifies CATSRDYLSYEQYF.

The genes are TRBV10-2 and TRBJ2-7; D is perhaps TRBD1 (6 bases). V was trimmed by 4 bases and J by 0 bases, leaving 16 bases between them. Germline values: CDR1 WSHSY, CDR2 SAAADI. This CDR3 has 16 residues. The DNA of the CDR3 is TGCGCCAGCAGTGGAAATGAGGGGGATAGCTCCTACGAGCAGTACTTC. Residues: CASSGNEGDSSYEQYF.